This T cell receptor beta chain was retrieved from a study of cytomegalovirus exposure and HLA in healthy donors. Study at large: Out of about 410 genotyped donors, around 80% belonged to the Caucasian-associated ancestry cluster.

The PCR had 60 Vbeta and 13 Jbeta primers. The table came from immunoSEQ multiplex PCR; TCRdb's copy has only in-frame clones and leaves some out. The sample contains approximately 210,000 clones, over 75% of which appear only once. The CDR3 sequence is 15 residues long. After removal of 1 base from V and 2 bases from J, the junction contained 1 base not matched to a gene. CDR1 is GTSNPN, CDR2 SVGIG, per germline (reference sequence). Points from the study as a whole: The study found most TCR sequences rare, yet found some public TCRs in many donors. Later analysis found that TCR beta chains associated with HLA were more clonally expanded than other, equally common chains.

On this clone: Its specificity is not known.

The receptor was derived from a man younger than 35 in good health and CMV-seronegative. Material: PBMCs. The chain uses TRBV30 and TRBJ2-1; 11 bases match TRBD2. DNA of the CDR3: TGTGCCTGGAGTGGTAGCGGGAGGGCCTACAATGAGCAGTTCTTC. The encoded protein is CAWSGSGRAYNEQFF.